This entry lists 24 T cell receptor beta chains sequenced from one sample in a study of blood T cell repertoires in COVID-19. Assay used: immunoSEQ multiplex PCR; TCRdb lists only in-frame clones, some missing. Of around 440,000 clones listed, roughly 88% are singletons. Sequenced material: peripheral blood. These receptors came from a woman in her 50s with COVID-19, enrolled during active disease.

The V call is TRBV19, the J call TRBJ1-2; a weak D match, TRBD1 (5 bases). V was cut by 7 bases and J by 6 bases, with 21 bases left in between. CDR3 size: 15 residues. Germline loops: CDR1 LNHDA, CDR2 SQIVND (reference sequence). The CDR3 loop reads CASKGAGKNFNGYTF. The CDR3 DNA sequence: TGTGCCAGTAAAGGGGCAGGGAAGAACTTTAATGGCTACACCTTC.

This clone was counted once. The chain carries TRBV6-6 and TRBJ1-2, with a tentative D call TRBD1 (6 bases). Between the trimmed V and J ends, which lost 6 bases and 5 bases, there was a span of 7 bases. The CDR3 extends over 11 amino acids. Germline V gene lookup returns CDR1 MNHNY and CDR2 SVGAGI (reference sequence). CDR3 region: CASSRGYGYTF. The CDR3 nucleotides are TGTGCCAGCAGCAGGGGTTATGGCTACACCTTC.

This chain connects TRBV5-1 to TRBJ2-3; 10 positions match TRBD2. The CDR3 has 16 amino acids. V shed 1 base, J shed 6 bases, and the junction held 8 bases outside the gene matches. CDR1 and CDR2 (germline): SGHRS, YFSETQ. The CDR3 loop is CASSLILAGVHDTQYF. CDR3 bases: TGCGCCAGCAGCTTGATCCTAGCGGGGGTTCACGATACGCAGTATTTT.

The chain joins TRBV30 to TRBJ1-1, with a weak D call TRBD1 (6 bases). V lost 3 bases and J 6 bases, leaving 11 bases between the germline ends. CDR1 is GTSNPN, CDR2 SVGIG, per germline (reference sequence). This CDR3 contains 12 residues. DNA of the CDR3: TGTGCCTGGAGCCAGGGGAGCCCTGAAGCTTTCTTT. It specifies CAWSQGSPEAFF.

The chain combines TRBV10-3 with TRBJ1-4; possibly TRBD1 for D (6 bases). V was cut by 3 bases and J by 6 bases, with 11 bases left in between. CDR3 length equals 14 residues. The V gene's germline CDR1 is ENHRY and CDR2 SYGVKD. CDR3 amino acids: CAISDRAGDEKLFF. The CDR3 coding sequence is TGTGCCATCAGTGATAGGGCAGGGGATGAAAAACTGTTTTTT.

This chain links TRBV27 with TRBJ2-5; 11 nucleotides align to TRBD1. This CDR3 spans 15 amino acids. J was trimmed by 5 bases and V by 9 bases; bases with no gene match: 11. The germline gives CDR1 MNHEY, CDR2 SMNVEV (reference sequence). The CDR3: CASQAGTGGRETQYF. The CDR3 DNA is TGTGCCAGTCAGGCCGGGACAGGGGGACGGGAGACCCAGTACTTC.

The chain is built from TRBV5-1 and TRBJ2-1, with D maybe TRBD1 (5 bases). V was cut by 0 bases and J by 11 bases, with 12 bases left in between. Germline V lookup: CDR1 SGHRS, CDR2 YFSETQ. The CDR3 spans 13 residues. This CDR3 reads CASSLGQMGKQFF. In nucleotides, the CDR3 is TGCGCCAGCAGCTTGGGACAGATGGGGAAGCAGTTCTTC.

The chain uses TRBV5-4 and TRBJ1-2; the D is unclear. The CDR3 extends over 12 amino acids. The germline V and J ends were trimmed by 1 base and 4 bases, with 5 bases remaining between them. Per germline, CDR1 SGHNT and CDR2 YYREEE (reference sequence). The CDR3 loop reads CASSLSGYGYTF. The CDR3 DNA sequence: TGTGCCAGCAGCTTGTCCGGCTATGGCTACACCTTC.

The rearrangement joins TRBV3-1 (or the pseudogene TRBV3-2) to TRBJ2-3; a possible D gene is TRBD2 (7 bases). Germline CDR1 is LGHDT and CDR2 is YNNKEL (reference sequence). The CDR3 consists of 15 residues. V lost 4 bases and J 6 bases, leaving 17 bases between the germline ends. The DNA of the CDR3 is TGTGCCAGCAGCCCTCAAAGGGGGGGCGAGGATACGCAGTATTTT. Protein: CASSPQRGGEDTQYF.

V gene TRBV2 combines with J gene TRBJ2-7; 8 bases match TRBD2. The CDR3 runs to 15 residues. CDR1 and CDR2 from the germline V gene are SNHLY and FYNNEI. With V trimmed by 3 bases and J by 4 bases, 8 bases remained unmatched. This CDR3 reads CASSEQGGGLYEQYF. DNA of the CDR3: TGTGCCAGCAGTGAGCAAGGCGGGGGGTTATACGAGCAGTACTTC.

The CDR3 sequence is CASSPDLGGSYEQYF. In DNA, the CDR3 is TGCGCCAGCAGCCCCGACCTCGGGGGCTCCTACGAGCAGTACTTC. The rearrangement links TRBV5-1 to TRBJ2-7, with D possibly TRBD2 on 6 matching bases. Germline values: CDR1 SGHRS, CDR2 YFSETQ. CDR3 length: 15 amino acids. The ends were cut back, 4 bases at V and 0 bases at J, with 14 bases in the middle.

The chain uses TRBV5-4 and TRBJ2-1, with TRBD2 matching over 15 bases. The CDR3 spans 17 residues. The ends lost 3 bases at V and 6 bases at J; junction bases unmatched: 7. Germline CDR1 and CDR2: SGHNT and YYREEE (reference sequence). CDR3 DNA: TGTGCCAGCAGCTCCGGACTAGCGGGGGGGCTAGGCAATGAGCAGTTCTTC. Translation: CASSSGLAGGLGNEQFF.

This chain joins TRBV5-8 and TRBJ1-6; D remains unclear. The germline V gene has CDR1 SGHTS and CDR2 YDEGEE. The CDR3 contains 16 residues. Trimming removed 0 bases from V and 0 bases from J, with 7 bases in between. CDR3 bases: TGTGCCAGCAGCTTGGGTGAGAGCTCCTATAATTCACCCCTCCACTTT. Protein product: CASSLGESSYNSPLHF.

The V call is TRBV6-5, the J call TRBJ1-2; D remains unclear. The V end was cut by 0 bases, the J end by 7 bases, with 9 bases between. Per germline, CDR1 MNHEY and CDR2 SVGAGI. The CDR3 runs 13 residues. CDR3 sequence: CASSYSRHSGYTF. The DNA of the CDR3 is TGTGCCAGCAGTTACTCGAGGCATAGTGGCTACACCTTC.

The J gene is TRBJ2-7, the V gene TRBV10-3; TRBD2 matches 8 bases. The germline V gene encodes CDR1 ENHRY and CDR2 SYGVKD. The ends lost 4 bases at V and 7 bases at J; junction bases unmatched: 12. This CDR3 spans 15 amino acids. CDR3 sequence: CAISVGTGGPREQYF. CDR3 in DNA: TGTGCCATCAGTGTAGGAACGGGGGGGCCTCGAGAGCAGTACTTC.

This sequence joins TRBV5-1 and TRBJ1-1; a possible D gene is TRBD1 (5 bases). Germline assignment: CDR1 SGHRS and CDR2 YFSETQ. The CDR3 loop spans 12 amino acids. V lost 3 bases and J 7 bases, leaving 10 bases between the germline ends. The CDR3 nucleotides are TGCGCCAGCAGCTCTGACAGAGATGAAGCTTTCTTT. Amino acid sequence: CASSSDRDEAFF. Complete variable domain (other parts from reference TRBV5-1 and TRBJ1-1): KAGVTQTPRYLIKTRGQQVTLSCSPISGHRSVSWYQQTPGQGLQFLFEYFSETQRNKGNFPGRFSGRQFSNSRSEMNVSTLELGDSALYLCASSSDRDEAFFGQGTRLTVV.

The V call is TRBV7-9, the J call TRBJ2-3; no reliable D call. V was pared by 1 base and J by 6 bases, with 5 bases between. Germline loops: CDR1 SEHNR, CDR2 FQNEAQ (reference sequence). This CDR3 contains 12 residues. CDR3 coding DNA: TGTGCCAGCAGCTTAGACGGGGATACGCAGTATTTT. Translation: CASSLDGDTQYF.

The rearrangement joins TRBV19 to TRBJ1-2; the D gene is possibly TRBD1 (5 bases). Trimming pared 11 bases from V and 4 bases from J, leaving 17 bases between. The CDR3 has 13 amino acids. In germline, CDR1 is LNHDA, CDR2 SQIVND (reference sequence). CDR3 region: CAVTAGDLYGYTF. The DNA for the CDR3 is TGTGCCGTTACGGCGGGGGACCTCTATGGCTACACCTTC. The full variable domain, rest sourced from reference TRBV19 and TRBJ1-2, is DGGITQSPKYLFRKEGQNVTLSCEQNLNHDAMYWYRQDPGQGLRLIYYSQIVNDFQKGDIAEGYSVSREKKESFPLTVTSAQKNPTAFYLCAVTAGDLYGYTFGSGTRLTVV.

The V and J genes are TRBV6-5 and TRBJ1-1; D is undetermined. The CDR3 has 13 amino acids. V shed 0 bases and J shed 6 bases, with 8 bases lying between them. Germline-derived CDR1 and CDR2 are MNHEY and SVGAGI. CDR3 region: CASSYSGRAEAFF. The CDR3 nucleotides are TGTGCCAGCAGTTACTCGGGGAGGGCTGAAGCTTTCTTT.

CDR3 sequence (DNA): TGTGCCAGCAAGTCTAGCGGGGGGGCGGTGGAGACCCAGTACTTC. The encoded protein is CASKSSGGAVETQYF. The rearrangement links TRBV6-5 to TRBJ2-5, with TRBD2 identical over 12 bases. V shed 7 bases, J shed 5 bases, and the junction held 8 bases outside the gene matches. Germline CDR1 is MNHEY and CDR2 is SVGAGI. CDR3 length: 15 amino acids.

V is TRBV5-4 and J is TRBJ1-1; 7 nucleotides line up with TRBD1. J gave up 2 bases and V 5 bases, and 6 bases lay outside the gene matches. The germline V gene has CDR1 SGHNT and CDR2 YYREEE (reference sequence). There are 14 residues in the CDR3. The CDR3 DNA follows: TGTGCCAGCAGTAGGCGGGACAGAAACACTGAAGCTTTCTTT. Its translation: CASSRRDRNTEAFF.

This clone was picked up a small number of times. The rearrangement uses TRBV5-1 and TRBJ1-4, with D perhaps TRBD1 (5 bases). The CDR3 loop spans 14 amino acids. V gave up 6 bases and J gave up 0 bases, with 9 bases separating them. CDR1 SGHRS and CDR2 YFSETQ come from the germline V gene. CDR3 in DNA: TGCGCCAGCAAGGCAGGGTCAACTAATGAAAAACTGTTTTTT. This gives the protein CASKAGSTNEKLFF.

This clone was counted once. J is TRBJ2-7 and V is TRBV28, with 7 nucleotides matching TRBD1. There are 15 residues in the CDR3. From germline, CDR1 is MDHEN and CDR2 SYDVKM. The V segment lost 2 bases and the J segment 0 bases; nucleotides outside the gene matches: 4. In DNA form, the CDR3 reads TGTGCCAGCAGTTTACCGGGACAGAACTCCTACGAGCAGTACTTC. Translation: CASSLPGQNSYEQYF.

The chain carries TRBV5-1 and TRBJ2-7, with 8 positions matching TRBD1. The J segment lost 3 bases and the V segment lost 4 bases, leaving 3 bases of the junction unmatched. CDR1 is SGHRS, CDR2 YFSETQ, per germline. The CDR3 spans 13 residues. CDR3 sequence: CASSPGQVYEQYF. The CDR3 DNA is TGCGCCAGCAGCCCGGGACAGGTCTACGAGCAGTACTTC.